The source of this TCR beta chain is a study of blood T cell repertoires in COVID-19. Using immunoSEQ multiplex PCR, the repertoire was profiled, and TCRdb retains in-frame clones only, with some absent. Seen here are about 200,000 clones, more than 75% observed once, and the top ten hold approximately 18%. Input material: peripheral blood. The clonotype was recovered from a person between 65 and 79 years old with COVID-19, enrolled during active disease.

CDR3: CASSQFLGGSYGYTF. The CDR3 nucleotides read TGCGCCAGCAGCCAATTTCTAGGGGGCAGCTATGGCTACACCTTC. The chain couples TRBV4-3 to TRBJ1-2; TRBD1 matches 7 bases. This CDR3 spans 15 amino acids. The germline gives CDR1 LGHNA, CDR2 YSLEER. V dropped 2 bases and J dropped 4; count of bases not matched to a gene: 7.